This TCR beta chain was obtained from a study of Graves' ophthalmopathy and Graves' hyperthyroidism. TCR beta CDR3 regions were amplified from RNA transcripts. RT-PCR with HTBI primers came first, then second-round multiplex PCR. A single record per CDR3 protein comes from TCRdb applying MiXCR to the multiplex PCR reads. The data contain about 420,000 distinct CDR3 sequences, around 20% of them singletons. There are many counts of this clonotype. Trimming shortened V by 2 bases and J by 1 base, and 9 bases separated the two germline ends. The CDR3 has 14 amino acids. Germline CDR1 GTSNPN, CDR2 SVGIG (reference sequence).

The TCR sequence derives from a young woman with stable Graves' hyperthyroidism. Sequencing used peripheral blood. The rearrangement links TRBV30 to TRBJ1-5; D gene ambiguous. CDR3 DNA: TGTGCCTGGAGTTCTGTAGAGAGCAATCAGCCCCAGCATTTT. Translated, it gives CAWSSVESNQPQHF.